The rows below give T cell receptor beta chains drawn from one sample of a study of blood T cell repertoires in COVID-19. Here immunoSEQ multiplex PCR was the method, and the copy in TCRdb shows in-frame clones only, minus some. This table holds approximately 350,000 clones, around 83% found once. The sample consisted of peripheral blood. Receptors originate from a man aged 25 to 40 with active or convalescent COVID-19. Both conserved end residues are part of each CDR3. The D gene is left open where the match is weak. Size is stated for part of the rows, as once, few or many counts, or as a class when the clone is expanded.

once	TRBJ2-3	-	TRBV7-2	TGTGCCAGCAGCAACCGACGGGACACAGATACGCAGTATTTT	CASSNRRDTDTQYF
few	TRBJ1-3	-	TRBV11-2	TGTGCCAGCAGCTTCGGGCCTACAGGCTCTGGAAACACCATATATTTT	CASSFGPTGSGNTIYF
few	TRBJ1-5	-	TRBV18	TGTGCCAGCTCACCACGGGAGGGGGATCCCCAGCATTTT	CASSPREGDPQHF
-	TRBJ2-2	-	TRBV14	TGTGCCAGCAGCCAATTCGGCGGCCTCACCGGGGAGCTGTTTTTT	CASSQFGGLTGELFF
-	TRBJ2-3	-	TRBV6-6	TGTGCCAGCACTCGACAGTACAGTGGGTCGGATACGCAGTATTTT	CASTRQYSGSDTQYF
-	TRBJ2-5	TRBD2	TRBV3-1/TRBV3-2	TGTGCCAGCAGCCAAGATCTCCTAGCGGGGGAAGAGACCCAGTACTTC	CASSQDLLAGEETQYF
-	TRBJ2-7	TRBD2	TRBV5-1	TGCGCCAGCAGCCCTGGGACTAGCGGGATTAACGAGCAGTACTTC	CASSPGTSGINEQYF
-	TRBJ2-1	TRBD1	TRBV11-2	TGTGCCAGCAGCTTAGATCTGGGGACAGGGGGTTACAATGAGCAGTTCTTC	CASSLDLGTGGYNEQFF
-	TRBJ2-7	-	TRBV3-1/TRBV3-2	TGTGCCCTTCGTCACCGGGGATTCTACGAGCAGTACTTC	CALRHRGFYEQYF
-	TRBJ1-4	-	TRBV6-1	TGTGCCAGCAGTGAATTCCGGGGGGAAAAACTGTTTTTT	CASSEFRGEKLFF
once	TRBJ1-2	TRBD1	TRBV9	TGTGCCAGCAGCGGGGACAGTATCTATGGCTACACCTTC	CASSGDSIYGYTF
-	TRBJ2-3	TRBD2	TRBV11-3	TGTGCCAGCAGCTCGGGACTAGCGGTCACAGATACGCAGTATTTT	CASSSGLAVTDTQYF
-	TRBJ2-7	-	TRBV5-1	TGCGCCAGCAGCTTGGAGGGGGTCTACTCTTACGAGCAGTACTTC	CASSLEGVYSYEQYF
-	TRBJ1-4	-	TRBV5-4	TGTGCCAGTCACACAGCCGGGGCTAATGAAAAACTGTTTTTT	CASHTAGANEKLFF
-	TRBJ2-1	-	TRBV4-2	TGTGCCAGCAGCAAAACAGGCCAGCGAACTTACAATGAGCAGTTCTTC	CASSKTGQRTYNEQFF
-	TRBJ2-5	TRBD2	TRBV10-3	TGTGCCATCAGTGAGTCGGGACTAGCGCAAGAGACCCAGTACTTC	CAISESGLAQETQYF
-	TRBJ1-6	TRBD1	TRBV7-2	TGTGCCAGCAGCCCAGCAAGACAGGGGAATTATTCACCCCTCCACTTT	CASSPARQGNYSPLHF
few	TRBJ2-7	TRBD1	TRBV3-1/TRBV3-2	TGTGCCAGCAGCCAAGGGACAGGTTACGACGAGCAGTACTTC	CASSQGTGYDEQYF
-	TRBJ2-1	TRBD2	TRBV9	TGTGCCAGCAGCTTTCAGCGGGAAGCCTACAATGAGCAGTTCTTC	CASSFQREAYNEQFF
-	TRBJ2-5	TRBD1	TRBV27	TGTGCCAGCAGTCCTCAACAGGGGCGGGAGACCCAGTACTTC	CASSPQQGRETQYF
once	TRBJ2-5	-	TRBV5-4	TGTGCCAGCATCTACCAAGAGACCCAGTACTTC	CASIYQETQYF
-	TRBJ2-7	TRBD2	TRBV7-9	TGTGCCAGCAGCTTAGGGGGACTAGCGGGAGAGCAGTACTTC	CASSLGGLAGEQYF
-	TRBJ1-2	-	TRBV9	TGTGCCAGCAGCGCGCCACCTAGAAAAGATGGCTACACCTTC	CASSAPPRKDGYTF
-	TRBJ1-2	TRBD1	TRBV5-1	TGCGCCAGCAGCTTGGGAGGGACAGGGGTGTATGGCTACACCTTC	CASSLGGTGVYGYTF
-	TRBJ1-1	-	TRBV18	TGTGCCAGCTCCCAGCGGCGGGGGACTGGACCCAGCGCTTTCTTT	CASSQRRGTGPSAFF
-	TRBJ1-5	TRBD1	TRBV7-2	TGTGCCAGCAGCCAGGACAGGCATCAGCCCCAGCATTTT	CASSQDRHQPQHF
-	TRBJ1-4	-	TRBV7-6	TGTGCCAGCAGCTTAGGTGGGGGCGCCGAGGGAAAACTGTTTTTT	CASSLGGGAEGKLFF
-	TRBJ1-2	TRBD1	TRBV11-1	TGTGCCAGCAGCTTACCTGGGGACAGAGGCTACACCTTC	CASSLPGDRGYTF
-	TRBJ2-7	TRBD1	TRBV6-2/TRBV6-3	TGTGCCAGCAGTTCAGCTCCCGGACAGGGCATCGAGCAGTACTTC	CASSSAPGQGIEQYF
many	TRBJ1-2	-	TRBV5-4	TGTGCCAGCAGATCGGCGGGGGACTATGGCTACACCTTC	CASRSAGDYGYTF
-	TRBJ1-4	-	TRBV6-1	TGTGCCAGCAGTGAAGTTTCGGACGCGGGGGAAAAACTGTTTTTT	CASSEVSDAGEKLFF
-	TRBJ2-3	-	TRBV4-1	TGCGCCAGCAGCCAAGGGCTCCAACCCCCAGATACGCAGTATTTT	CASSQGLQPPDTQYF
-	TRBJ1-4	TRBD1	TRBV3-1/TRBV3-2	TGTGCCAGCAGCCCCAGGGGGCGCCGGGAAAAACTGTTTTTT	CASSPRGRREKLFF
-	TRBJ1-5	TRBD1	TRBV24-1	TGTGCCACCGGGGGGACAGGGTTCGATCAGCCCCAGCATTTT	CATGGTGFDQPQHF
once	TRBJ1-1	-	TRBV20-1	TGCAGTGCTAGTCTCAGGGTGGCCACTGAAGCTTTCTTT	CSASLRVATEAFF
-	TRBJ2-1	-	TRBV5-1	TGCGCCAGCAGCTTGGGGCCTGAAAACAATGAGCAGTTCTTC	CASSLGPENNEQFF
-	TRBJ2-1	TRBD2	TRBV7-2	TGTGCCAGCAGCCCAAGGGGGACTAGCTCCTACAATGAGCAGTTCTTC	CASSPRGTSSYNEQFF
-	TRBJ1-5	-	TRBV27	TGTGCCAGCAGTCCGAAGGACTTTTGGGGCAATCAGCCCCAGCATTTT	CASSPKDFWGNQPQHF